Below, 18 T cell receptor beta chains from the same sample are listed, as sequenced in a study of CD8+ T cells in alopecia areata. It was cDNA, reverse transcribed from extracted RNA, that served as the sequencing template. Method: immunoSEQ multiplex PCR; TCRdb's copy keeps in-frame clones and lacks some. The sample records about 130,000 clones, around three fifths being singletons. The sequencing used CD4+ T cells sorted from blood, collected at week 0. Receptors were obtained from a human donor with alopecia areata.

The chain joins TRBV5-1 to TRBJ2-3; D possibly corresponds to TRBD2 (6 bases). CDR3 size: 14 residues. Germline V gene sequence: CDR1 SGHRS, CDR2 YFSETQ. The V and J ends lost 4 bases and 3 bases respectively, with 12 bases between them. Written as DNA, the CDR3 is TGCGCCAGCAGCCCTTTACGGGGGACAGATACGCAGTATTTT. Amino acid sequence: CASSPLRGTDTQYF.

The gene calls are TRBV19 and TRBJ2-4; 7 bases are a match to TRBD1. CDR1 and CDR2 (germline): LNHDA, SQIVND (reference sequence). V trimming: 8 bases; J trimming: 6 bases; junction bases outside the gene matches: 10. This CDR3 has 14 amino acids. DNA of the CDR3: TGTGCCAGTGATAGGACAGGAGGAGGAAACATTCAGTACTTC. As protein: CASDRTGGGNIQYF.

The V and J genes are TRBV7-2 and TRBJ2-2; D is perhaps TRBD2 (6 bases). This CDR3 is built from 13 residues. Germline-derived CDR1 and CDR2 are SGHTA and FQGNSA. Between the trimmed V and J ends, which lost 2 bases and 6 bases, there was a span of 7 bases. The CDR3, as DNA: TGTGCCAGCAGCTTATGGGGGGCCGGGGAGCTGTTTTTT. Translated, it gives CASSLWGAGELFF.

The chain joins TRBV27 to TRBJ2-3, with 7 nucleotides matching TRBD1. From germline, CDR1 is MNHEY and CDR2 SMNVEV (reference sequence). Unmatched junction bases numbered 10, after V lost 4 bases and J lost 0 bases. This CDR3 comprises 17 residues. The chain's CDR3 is CASSSRRGTTSTDTQYF. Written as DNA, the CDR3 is TGTGCCAGCAGTTCCCGCAGGGGGACCACTAGCACAGATACGCAGTATTTT.

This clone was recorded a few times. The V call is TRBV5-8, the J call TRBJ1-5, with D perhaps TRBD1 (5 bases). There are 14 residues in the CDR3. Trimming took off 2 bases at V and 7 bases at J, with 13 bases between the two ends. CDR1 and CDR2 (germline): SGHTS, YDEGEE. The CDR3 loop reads CASSFRTGRQPQHF. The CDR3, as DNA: TGTGCCAGCAGCTTTAGAACAGGTCGGCAGCCCCAGCATTTT. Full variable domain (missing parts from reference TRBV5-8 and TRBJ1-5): EAGVTQSPTHLIKTRGQQATLRCSPISGHTSVYWYQQALGLGLQFLLWYDEGEERNRGNFPPRFSGRQFPNYSSELNVNALELEDSALYLCASSFRTGRQPQHFGDGTRLSIL.

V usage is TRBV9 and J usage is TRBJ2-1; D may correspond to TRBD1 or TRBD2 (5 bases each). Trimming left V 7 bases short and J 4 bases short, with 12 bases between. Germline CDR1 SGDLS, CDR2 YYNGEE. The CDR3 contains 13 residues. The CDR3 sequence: CASSGRTYNEQFF. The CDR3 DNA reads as TGTGCCAGCTCGGGACGGACTTACAATGAGCAGTTCTTC.

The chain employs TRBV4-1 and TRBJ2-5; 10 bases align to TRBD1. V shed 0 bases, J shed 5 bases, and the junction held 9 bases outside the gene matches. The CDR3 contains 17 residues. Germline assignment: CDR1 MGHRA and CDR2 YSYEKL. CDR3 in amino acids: CASSQEAGQGVWETQYF. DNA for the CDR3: TGCGCCAGCAGCCAAGAAGCTGGACAGGGGGTGTGGGAGACCCAGTACTTC.

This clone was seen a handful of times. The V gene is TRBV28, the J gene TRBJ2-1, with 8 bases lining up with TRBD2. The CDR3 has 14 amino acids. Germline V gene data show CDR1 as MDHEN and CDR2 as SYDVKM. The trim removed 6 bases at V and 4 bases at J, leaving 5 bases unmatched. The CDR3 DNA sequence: TGTGCCAGCAGACCAGGGACTAGATACAATGAGCAGTTCTTC. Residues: CASRPGTRYNEQFF. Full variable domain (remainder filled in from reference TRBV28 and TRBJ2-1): DVKVTQSSRYLVKRTGEKVFLECVQDMDHENMFWYRQDPGLGLRLIYFSYDVKMKEKGDIPEGYSVSREKKERFSLILESASTNQTSMYLCASRPGTRYNEQFFGPGTRLTVL.

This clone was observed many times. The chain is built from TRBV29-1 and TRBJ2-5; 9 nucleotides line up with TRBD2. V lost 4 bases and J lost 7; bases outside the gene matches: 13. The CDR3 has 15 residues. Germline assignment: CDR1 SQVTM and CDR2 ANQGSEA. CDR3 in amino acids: CSVAQLAGPGGTQYF. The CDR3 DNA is TGCAGCGTTGCCCAGCTAGCGGGGCCTGGGGGGACCCAGTACTTC.

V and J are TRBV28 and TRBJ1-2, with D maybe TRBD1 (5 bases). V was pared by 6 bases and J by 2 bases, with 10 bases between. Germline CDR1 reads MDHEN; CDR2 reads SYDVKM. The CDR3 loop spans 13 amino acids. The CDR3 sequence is CASSPEGNYGYTF. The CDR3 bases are TGTGCCAGCAGCCCGGAGGGGAACTATGGCTACACCTTC.

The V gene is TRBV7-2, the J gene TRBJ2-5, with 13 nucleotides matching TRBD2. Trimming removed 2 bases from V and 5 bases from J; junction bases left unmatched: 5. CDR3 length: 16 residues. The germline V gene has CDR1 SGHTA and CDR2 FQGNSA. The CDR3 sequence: CASSLIGTSGEETQYF. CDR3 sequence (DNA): TGTGCCAGCAGCTTAATCGGGACTAGCGGGGAGGAGACCCAGTACTTC.

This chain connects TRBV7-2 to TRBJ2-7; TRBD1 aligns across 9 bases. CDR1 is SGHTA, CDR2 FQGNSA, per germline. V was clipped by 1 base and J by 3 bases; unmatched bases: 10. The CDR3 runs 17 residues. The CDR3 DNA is TGTGCCAGCAGCTTAGGAATAGGGCCGGGACAGGGCTACGAGCAGTACTTC. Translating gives CASSLGIGPGQGYEQYF.

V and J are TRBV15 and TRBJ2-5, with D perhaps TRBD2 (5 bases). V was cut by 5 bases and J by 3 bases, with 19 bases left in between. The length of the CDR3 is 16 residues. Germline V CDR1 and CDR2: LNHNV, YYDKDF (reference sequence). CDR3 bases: TGTGCCACCAGCGAGAAGTATGGGCGGGCCGAAGAGACCCAGTACTTC. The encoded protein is CATSEKYGRAEETQYF.

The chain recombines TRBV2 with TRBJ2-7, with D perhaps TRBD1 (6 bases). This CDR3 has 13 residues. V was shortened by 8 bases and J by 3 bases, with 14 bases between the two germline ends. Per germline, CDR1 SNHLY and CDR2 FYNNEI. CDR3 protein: CASRRDIDYEQYF. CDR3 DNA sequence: TGTGCCAGCCGCCGGGACATAGACTACGAGCAGTACTTC.

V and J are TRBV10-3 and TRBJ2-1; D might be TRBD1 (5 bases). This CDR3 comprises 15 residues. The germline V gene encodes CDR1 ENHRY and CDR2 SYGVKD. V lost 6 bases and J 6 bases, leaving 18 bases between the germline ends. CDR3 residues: CAIRQGIDIVNEQFF. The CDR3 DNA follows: TGTGCCATCAGGCAGGGAATTGATATAGTCAATGAGCAGTTCTTC.

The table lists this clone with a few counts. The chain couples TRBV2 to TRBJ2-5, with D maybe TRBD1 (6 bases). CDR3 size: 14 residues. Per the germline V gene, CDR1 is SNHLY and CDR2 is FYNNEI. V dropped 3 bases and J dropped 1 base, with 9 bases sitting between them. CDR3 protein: CASSDQGPQETQYF. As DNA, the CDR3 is TGTGCCAGCAGTGATCAGGGGCCCCAAGAGACCCAGTACTTC.

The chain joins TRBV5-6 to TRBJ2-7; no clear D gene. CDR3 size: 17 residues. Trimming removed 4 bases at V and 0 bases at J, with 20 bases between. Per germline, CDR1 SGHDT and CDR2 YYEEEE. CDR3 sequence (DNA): TGTGCCAGCAGCCCTCTATCGGGCGCGAAGGCCTCCTACGAGCAGTACTTC. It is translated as CASSPLSGAKASYEQYF.

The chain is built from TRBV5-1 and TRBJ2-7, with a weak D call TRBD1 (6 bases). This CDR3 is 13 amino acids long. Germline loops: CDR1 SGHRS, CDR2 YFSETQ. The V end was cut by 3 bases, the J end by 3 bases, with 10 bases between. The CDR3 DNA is TGCGCCAGCAGCTCCGGACAGTACTACGAGCAGTACTTC. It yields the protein CASSSGQYYEQYF.